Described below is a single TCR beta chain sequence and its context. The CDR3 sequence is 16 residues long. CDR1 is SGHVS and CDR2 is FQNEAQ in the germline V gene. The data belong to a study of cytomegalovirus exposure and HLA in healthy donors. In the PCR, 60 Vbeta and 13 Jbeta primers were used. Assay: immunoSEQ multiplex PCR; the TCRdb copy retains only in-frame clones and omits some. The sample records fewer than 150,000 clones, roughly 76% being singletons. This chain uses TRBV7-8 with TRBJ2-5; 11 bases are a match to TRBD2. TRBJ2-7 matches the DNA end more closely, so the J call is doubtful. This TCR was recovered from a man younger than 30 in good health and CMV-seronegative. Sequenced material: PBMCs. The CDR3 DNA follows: TGTGCCAGCAGCCTGAGACTAGCGGGGACTTGGGACGAGCAGTACTTC. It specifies CASSLRLAGTWDEQYF.